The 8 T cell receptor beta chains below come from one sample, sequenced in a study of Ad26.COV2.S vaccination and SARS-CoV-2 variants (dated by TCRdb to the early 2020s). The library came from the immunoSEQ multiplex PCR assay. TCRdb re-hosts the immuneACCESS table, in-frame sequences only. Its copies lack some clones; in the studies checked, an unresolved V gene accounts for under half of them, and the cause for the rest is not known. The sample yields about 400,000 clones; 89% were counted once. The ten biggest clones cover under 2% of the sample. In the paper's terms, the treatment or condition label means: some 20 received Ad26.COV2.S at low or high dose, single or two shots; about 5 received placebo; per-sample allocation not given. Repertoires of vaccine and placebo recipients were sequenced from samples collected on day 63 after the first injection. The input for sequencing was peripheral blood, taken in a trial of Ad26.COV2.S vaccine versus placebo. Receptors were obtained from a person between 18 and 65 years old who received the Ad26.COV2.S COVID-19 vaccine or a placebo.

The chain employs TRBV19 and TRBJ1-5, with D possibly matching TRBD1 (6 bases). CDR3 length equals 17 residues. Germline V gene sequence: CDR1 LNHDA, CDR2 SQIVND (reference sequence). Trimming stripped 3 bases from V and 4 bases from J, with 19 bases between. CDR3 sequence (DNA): TGTGCCAGTAGTATGTCGAGGACAGCCCTTCGGAATCAGCCCCAGCATTTT. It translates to CASSMSRTALRNQPQHF.

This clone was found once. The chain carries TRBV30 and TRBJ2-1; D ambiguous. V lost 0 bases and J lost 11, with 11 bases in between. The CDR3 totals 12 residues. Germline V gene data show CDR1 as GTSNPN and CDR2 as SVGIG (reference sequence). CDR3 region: CAWSVLGTKQFF. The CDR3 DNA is TGTGCCTGGAGTGTACTCGGTACAAAGCAGTTCTTC.

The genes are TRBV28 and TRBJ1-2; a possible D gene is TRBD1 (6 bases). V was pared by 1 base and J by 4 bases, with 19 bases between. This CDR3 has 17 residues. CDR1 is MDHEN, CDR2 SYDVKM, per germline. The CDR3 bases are TGTGCCAGCAGTTTATATTTCCTTAGTACAGGGCTCTATGGCTACACCTTC. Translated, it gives CASSLYFLSTGLYGYTF.

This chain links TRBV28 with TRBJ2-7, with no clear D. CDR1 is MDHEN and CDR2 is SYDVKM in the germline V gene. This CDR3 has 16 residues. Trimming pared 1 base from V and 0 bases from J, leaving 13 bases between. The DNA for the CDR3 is TGTGCCAGCAGTTTATACCCCTCAGCCCGCTCCTACGAGCAGTACTTC. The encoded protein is CASSLYPSARSYEQYF. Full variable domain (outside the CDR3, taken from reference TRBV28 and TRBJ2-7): DVKVTQSSRYLVKRTGEKVFLECVQDMDHENMFWYRQDPGLGLRLIYFSYDVKMKEKGDIPEGYSVSREKKERFSLILESASTNQTSMYLCASSLYPSARSYEQYFGPGTRLTVT.

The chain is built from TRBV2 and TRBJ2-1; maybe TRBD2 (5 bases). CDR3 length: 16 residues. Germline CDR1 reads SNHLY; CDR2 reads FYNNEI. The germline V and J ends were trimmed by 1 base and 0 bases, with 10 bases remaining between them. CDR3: CASSEGSGGSYNEQFF. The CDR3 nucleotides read TGTGCCAGCAGTGAAGGGTCAGGAGGCTCCTACAATGAGCAGTTCTTC.

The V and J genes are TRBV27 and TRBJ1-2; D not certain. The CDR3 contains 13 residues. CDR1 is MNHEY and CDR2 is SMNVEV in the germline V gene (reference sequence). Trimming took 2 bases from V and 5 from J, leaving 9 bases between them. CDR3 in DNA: TGTGCCAGCAGTTTAACGGGTAGTTATGGCTACACCTTC. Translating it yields CASSLTGSYGYTF.

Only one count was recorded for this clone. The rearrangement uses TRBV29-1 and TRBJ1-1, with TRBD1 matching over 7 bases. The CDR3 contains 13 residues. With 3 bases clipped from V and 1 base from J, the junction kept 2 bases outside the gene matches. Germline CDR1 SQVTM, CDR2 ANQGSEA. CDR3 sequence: CSVDQGGNTEAFF. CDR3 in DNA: TGCAGCGTTGATCAGGGGGGGAACACTGAAGCTTTCTTT.

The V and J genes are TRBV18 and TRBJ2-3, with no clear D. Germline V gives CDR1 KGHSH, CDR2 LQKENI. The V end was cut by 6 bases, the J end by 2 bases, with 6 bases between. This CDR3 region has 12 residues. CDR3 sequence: CASSGITDTQYF. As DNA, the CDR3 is TGTGCCAGCTCGGGGATCACAGATACGCAGTATTTT.